The 10 T cell receptor beta chains below come from one sample, sequenced in a study of T cells in localized non-small cell lung cancer. Libraries were prepared by immunoSEQ multiplex PCR; TCRdb keeps only in-frame clonotypes and omits some of them. The table lists tens of thousands of clones, about 84% of them singletons. The sequenced sample was peripheral blood, obtained before any cancer treatment. The source of these receptors is a female donor over 55 with stage I lung adenocarcinoma.

The rearrangement links TRBV7-2 to TRBJ2-3; TRBD2 might be the D (6 bases). The germline V gene encodes CDR1 SGHTA and CDR2 FQGNSA. This CDR3 comprises 15 residues. Between the trimmed V and J ends, which lost 1 base and 8 bases, there was a span of 16 bases. The CDR3 loop reads CASSLEGLSSGTQYF. CDR3 nucleotides: TGTGCCAGCAGCTTAGAGGGACTCTCCTCAGGTACGCAGTATTTT.

The chain has TRBV5-4 and TRBJ2-7; TRBD1 aligns across 8 bases. The CDR3 totals 13 residues. With V trimmed by 0 bases and J by 12 bases, 8 bases remained unmatched. Germline V lookup: CDR1 SGHNT, CDR2 YYREEE (reference sequence). CDR3 protein: CASSLDGQGYAYF. The CDR3 DNA sequence: TGTGCCAGCAGCTTGGACGGACAGGGTTATGCGTACTTC.

This chain links TRBV11-2 with TRBJ2-3; 7 bases match TRBD1. The CDR3 spans 15 residues. V shed 5 bases, J shed 2 bases, and the junction held 7 bases outside the gene matches. From germline, CDR1 is SGHAT and CDR2 FQNNGV. Here the CDR3 DNA reads TGTGCCAGCAGCGTCCGGGACAGCCCCACAGATACGCAGTATTTT. Protein: CASSVRDSPTDTQYF.

The V call is TRBV5-1, the J call TRBJ2-1, with 7 nucleotides matching TRBD1. The trim removed 6 bases at V and 4 bases at J, leaving 10 bases unmatched. The CDR3 loop spans 15 amino acids. In germline, CDR1 is SGHRS, CDR2 YFSETQ. The CDR3 coding sequence is TGCGCCAGCAAGTCTGGGACAGCCACATACAATGAGCAGTTCTTC. This gives the protein CASKSGTATYNEQFF.

The chain employs TRBV9 and TRBJ1-3; no clear D gene. Germline V lookup: CDR1 SGDLS, CDR2 YYNGEE. There are 14 residues in the CDR3. Trimming left V 1 base short and J 2 bases short, with 7 bases between. Here the CDR3 reads CASSVSVTGNTIYF. DNA for the CDR3: TGTGCCAGCAGCGTATCCGTGACTGGAAACACCATATATTTT.

This clone showed up just a few times. The chain joins TRBV27 to TRBJ2-1; 8 nucleotides line up with TRBD1. Unmatched junction bases numbered 12, after V lost 5 bases and J lost 9 bases. This CDR3 comprises 15 residues. Germline V gene lookup returns CDR1 MNHEY and CDR2 SMNVEV (reference sequence). CDR3 in amino acids: CASSGPGTGSFEQFF. CDR3 in DNA: TGTGCCAGCAGTGGTCCCGGGACAGGTAGTTTTGAGCAGTTCTTC.

The rearrangement joins TRBV11-2 to TRBJ1-4; maybe TRBD1 (6 bases). Trimming pared 0 bases from V and 0 bases from J, leaving 14 bases between. The CDR3 consists of 18 residues. Germline V gene data show CDR1 as SGHAT and CDR2 as FQNNGV. The CDR3 loop is CASSLDQGRGATNEKLFF. The CDR3 coding sequence is TGTGCCAGCAGCTTAGATCAAGGCAGGGGTGCAACTAATGAAAAACTGTTTTTT.

The V and J genes are TRBV19 and TRBJ1-1, with D perhaps matching TRBD1 (6 bases). Per the germline V gene, CDR1 is LNHDA and CDR2 is SQIVND (reference sequence). V was clipped by 6 bases and J by 4 bases, with 12 bases between them. The length of the CDR3 is 13 residues. The CDR3 coding sequence is TGTGCCAGTAGCCCCGGGGACATCACTGAAGCTTTCTTT. Protein product: CASSPGDITEAFF. Full variable domain (outside the CDR3, taken from reference TRBV19 and TRBJ1-1): DGGITQSPKYLFRKEGQNVTLSCEQNLNHDAMYWYRQDPGQGLRLIYYSQIVNDFQKGDIAEGYSVSREKKESFPLTVTSAQKNPTAFYLCASSPGDITEAFFGQGTRLTVV.

This rearrangement joins TRBV11-2 to TRBJ2-7; 11 bases align to TRBD2. The CDR3 runs 15 residues. The V segment lost 1 base and the J segment 8 bases; nucleotides outside the gene matches: 7. The germline CDR1 and CDR2 sequences are SGHAT and FQNNGV. The CDR3 is CASSLGLTSGDQQYF. The CDR3 DNA reads TGTGCCAGCAGCTTAGGGTTGACTAGCGGGGACCAGCAGTACTTC.

This rearrangement joins TRBV7-9 to TRBJ1-2, with D possibly matching TRBD1 (6 bases). CDR1 and CDR2 (germline): SEHNR, FQNEAQ (reference sequence). CDR3 length equals 14 residues. Trimming took off 1 base at V and 6 bases at J, with 12 bases between the two ends. CDR3 sequence (DNA): TGTGCCAGCAGCTTAGTAGGGGGGGCCAATGGCTACACCTTC. The encoded protein is CASSLVGGANGYTF.